The T cell receptor (beta chain) described here comes from a study of OX40 agonist ivuxolimab in advanced cancers. Turning to the study itself: Three patients had partial responses: one hepatocellular carcinoma, two cutaneous melanoma.

Clones were sequenced by immunoSEQ multiplex PCR, and TCRdb holds only the in-frame ones, with some missing. The profile shows approximately 79,000 clones, around 86% of them singletons. The sample was CD4+ or CD8+ T cells sorted from blood, taken in a trial of the OX40 agonist ivuxolimab. The TCR was taken from an adult with an advanced solid tumor such as melanoma, head and neck, liver or kidney cancer.

In DNA form, the CDR3 reads TGTGCCACAAGAGGGGCTAGGGAGGACACTGAAGCTTTCTTT. This codes for CATRGAREDTEAFF. The V and J genes are TRBV6-5 and TRBJ1-1; perhaps TRBD1 as D (5 bases). The germline gives CDR1 MNHEY, CDR2 SVGAGI. CDR3 size: 14 residues. V gave up 10 bases and J gave up 3 bases, with 18 bases separating them.